These T cell receptor beta chains were read from a single sample in a study of control samples from healthy donors and cancer patients. TCRdb's copy holds only in-frame clones and misses some; the assay was immunoSEQ multiplex PCR. The table has about 71,000 clones, around nine tenths seen once. Sequenced material: PBMCs. Every receptor here comes from a man between 60 and 75 years old with lung cancer. Both conserved end residues are part of each CDR3. Clone size is given for some rows only: seen once, a few or many times, or a class if the clone is expanded.

j_call v_call clone_size cdr3_aa
TRBJ2-1 TRBV3-1/TRBV3-2 . CASSQDKGGSYNEQFF
TRBJ1-1 TRBV3-1/TRBV3-2 . CASSQDSGPWVTEAFF
TRBJ1-5 TRBV10-3 . CAIGSVRENQPQHF
TRBJ1-1 TRBV3-1/TRBV3-2 . CASSRTELNTEAFF
TRBJ1-1 TRBV5-1 . CASSLSSTGQGALNTEAFF
TRBJ1-4 TRBV7-2 . CASGITGLGAEKLFF
TRBJ1-1 TRBV9 . CASSVASANTEAFF
TRBJ1-2 TRBV2 once CASSDRAYYGYTF
TRBJ1-4 TRBV19 . CASSGGWKANEKLFF
TRBJ1-1 TRBV29-1 . CSVVRNTEAFF
TRBJ1-3 TRBV7-9 . CASSPGGARGNTIYF
TRBJ2-3 TRBV29-1 . CTVNTDTQYF
TRBJ1-6 TRBV5-4 . CASSLDLDRGNSPLHF
TRBJ1-4 TRBV3-1/TRBV3-2 . CASSQAGQGEEKLFF
TRBJ2-2 TRBV3-1/TRBV3-2 . CAGSQGIRPGELFF
TRBJ1-2 TRBV5-5 . CASSFSSGVDGYTF
TRBJ1-4 TRBV2 . CASRDSLEEKLFF
TRBJ2-7 TRBV5-6 . CASSARGYEQYF
TRBJ2-1 TRBV5-1 . CASSFSYRPYNEQFF
TRBJ2-4 TRBV4-1 . CASSQETFSAKNIQYF
TRBJ2-6 TRBV6-5 . CASSTQGTGANVLTF
TRBJ1-1 TRBV20-1 . CSASGAEAFF
TRBJ2-7 TRBV27 once CASSSTGTGVYEQYF
TRBJ2-3 TRBV5-1 . CASTPGLSTDTQYF
TRBJ1-4 TRBV18 . CASSPTAGTGNEKLFF
TRBJ1-6 TRBV19 . CASSEGGQINSPLHF
TRBJ2-6 TRBV24-1 . CATSDAHSGANVLTF
TRBJ2-5 TRBV9 . CASSALSGSPGKTQYF
TRBJ2-1 TRBV6-5 . CASSSLANEQFF
TRBJ2-2 TRBV2 . CASSVFLVGGAGGELFF
TRBJ1-2 TRBV25-1 . CASSEYPPENGYTF
TRBJ2-2 TRBV5-4 . CASRLTETGELFF
TRBJ1-2 TRBV7-3 . CASSEGQGAQYGYTF
TRBJ2-7 TRBV30 . CAWSASYEQYF
TRBJ1-1 TRBV19 . CASSINSNTEAFF
TRBJ2-3 TRBV6-6 . CASVFWGDTDTQYF
TRBJ2-7 TRBV5-1 . CASRIRQGRDEQYF
TRBJ2-5 TRBV12-3/TRBV12-4 . CASSFSEETQYF
TRBJ1-4 TRBV25-1 . CATTGGDEKLFF
TRBJ2-7 TRBV7-9 . CASSTGTLKYEQYF
TRBJ2-5 TRBV7-9 . CASSLSGSQETQYF
TRBJ1-4 TRBV4-1 once CASRRGLGNEKLFF